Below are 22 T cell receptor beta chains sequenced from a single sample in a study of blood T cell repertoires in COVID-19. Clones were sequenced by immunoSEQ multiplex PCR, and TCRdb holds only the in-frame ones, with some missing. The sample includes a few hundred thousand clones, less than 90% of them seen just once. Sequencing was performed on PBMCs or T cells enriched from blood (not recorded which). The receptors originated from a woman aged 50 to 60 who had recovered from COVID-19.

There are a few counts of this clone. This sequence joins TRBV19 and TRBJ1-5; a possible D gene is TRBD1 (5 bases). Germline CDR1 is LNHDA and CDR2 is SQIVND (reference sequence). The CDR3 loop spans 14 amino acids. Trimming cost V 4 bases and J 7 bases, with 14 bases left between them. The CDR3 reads CASSNRRGKQPQHF. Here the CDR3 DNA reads TGTGCCAGTAGTAACCGGAGGGGAAAACAGCCCCAGCATTTT.

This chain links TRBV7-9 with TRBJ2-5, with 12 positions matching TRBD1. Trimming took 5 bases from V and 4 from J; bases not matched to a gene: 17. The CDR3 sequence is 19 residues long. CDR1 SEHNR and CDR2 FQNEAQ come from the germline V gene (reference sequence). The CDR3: CASSALPGQGAGGGETQYF. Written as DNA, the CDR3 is TGTGCCAGCAGCGCTCTCCCGGGACAGGGGGCTGGAGGGGGAGAGACCCAGTACTTC.

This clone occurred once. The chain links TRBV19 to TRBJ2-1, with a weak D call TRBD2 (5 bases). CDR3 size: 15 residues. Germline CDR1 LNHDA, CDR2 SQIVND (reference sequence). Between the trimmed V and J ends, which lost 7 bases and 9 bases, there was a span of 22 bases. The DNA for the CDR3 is TGTGCCAGTACCACCAACCGGGCCGGCGGGCGTGAGCAGTTCTTC. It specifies CASTTNRAGGREQFF.

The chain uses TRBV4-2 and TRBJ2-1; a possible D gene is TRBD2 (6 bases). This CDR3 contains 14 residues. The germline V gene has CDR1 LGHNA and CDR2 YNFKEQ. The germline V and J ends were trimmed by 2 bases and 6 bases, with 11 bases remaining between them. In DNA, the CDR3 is TGTGCCAGCAGCCAAATTCAGGGAGGCAATGAGCAGTTCTTC. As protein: CASSQIQGGNEQFF.

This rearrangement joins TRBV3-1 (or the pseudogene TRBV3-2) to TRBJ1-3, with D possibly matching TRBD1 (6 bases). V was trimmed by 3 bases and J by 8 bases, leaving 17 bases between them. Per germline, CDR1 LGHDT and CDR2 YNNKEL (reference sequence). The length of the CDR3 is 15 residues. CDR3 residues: CASSHLFSSGDTIYF. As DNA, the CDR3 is TGTGCCAGCAGCCATTTGTTCTCCTCAGGGGACACCATATATTTT.

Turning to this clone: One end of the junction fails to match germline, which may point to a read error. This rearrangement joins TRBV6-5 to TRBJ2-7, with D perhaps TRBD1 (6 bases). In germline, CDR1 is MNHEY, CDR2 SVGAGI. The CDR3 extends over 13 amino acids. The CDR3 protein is CASSDSTGSEQYF. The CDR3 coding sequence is TGTGCCAGCAGTGACTCAACAGGGAGCGAGCAGTACTTC.

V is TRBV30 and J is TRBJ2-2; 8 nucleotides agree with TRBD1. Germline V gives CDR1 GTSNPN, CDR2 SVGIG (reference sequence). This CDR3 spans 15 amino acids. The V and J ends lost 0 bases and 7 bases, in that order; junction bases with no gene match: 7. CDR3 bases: TGTGCCTGGAGTGTAAACAGGGGGAGGAACGGGGAGCTGTTTTTT. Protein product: CAWSVNRGRNGELFF.

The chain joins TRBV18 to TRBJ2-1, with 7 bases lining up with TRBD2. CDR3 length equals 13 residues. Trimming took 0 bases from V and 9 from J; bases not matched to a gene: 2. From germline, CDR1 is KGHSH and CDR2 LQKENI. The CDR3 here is CASSPPREAEQFF. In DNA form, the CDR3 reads TGTGCCAGCTCACCACCCCGGGAGGCTGAGCAGTTCTTC.

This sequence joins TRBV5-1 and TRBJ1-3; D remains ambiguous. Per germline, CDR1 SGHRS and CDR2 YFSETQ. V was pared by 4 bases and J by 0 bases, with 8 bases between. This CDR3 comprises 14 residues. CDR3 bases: TGCGCCAGCAGCCGAGATAACTCTGGAAACACCATATATTTT. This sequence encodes CASSRDNSGNTIYF.

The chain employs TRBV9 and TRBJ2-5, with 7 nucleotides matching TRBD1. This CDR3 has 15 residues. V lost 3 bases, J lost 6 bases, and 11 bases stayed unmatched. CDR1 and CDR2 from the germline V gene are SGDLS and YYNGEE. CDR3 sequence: CASSAGTTGWKTQYF. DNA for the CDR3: TGTGCCAGCAGCGCCGGAACGACAGGGTGGAAGACCCAGTACTTC.

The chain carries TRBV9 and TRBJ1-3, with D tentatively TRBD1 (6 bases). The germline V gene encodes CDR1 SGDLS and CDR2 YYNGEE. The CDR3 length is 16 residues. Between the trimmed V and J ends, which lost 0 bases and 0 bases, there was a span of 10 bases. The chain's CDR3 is CASSVATGHSGNTIYF. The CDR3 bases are TGTGCCAGCAGCGTAGCTACAGGGCACTCTGGAAACACCATATATTTT. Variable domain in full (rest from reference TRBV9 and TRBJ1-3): DSGVTQTPKHLITATGQRVTLRCSPRSGDLSVYWYQQSLDQGLQFLIQYYNGEERAKGNILERFSAQQFPDLHSELNLSSLELGDSALYFCASSVATGHSGNTIYFGEGSWLTVV.

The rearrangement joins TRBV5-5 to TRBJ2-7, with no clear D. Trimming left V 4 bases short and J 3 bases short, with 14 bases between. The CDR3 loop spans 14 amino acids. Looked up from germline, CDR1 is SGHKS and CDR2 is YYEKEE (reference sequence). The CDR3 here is CASSIIHSNYEQYF. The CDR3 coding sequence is TGTGCCAGCAGCATCATCCACTCTAACTACGAGCAGTACTTC. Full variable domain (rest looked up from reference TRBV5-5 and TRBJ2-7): DAGVTQSPTHLIKTRGQQVTLRCSPISGHKSVSWYQQVLGQGPQFIFQYYEKEERGRGNFPDRFSARQFPNYSSELNVNALLLGDSALYLCASSIIHSNYEQYFGPGTRLTVT.

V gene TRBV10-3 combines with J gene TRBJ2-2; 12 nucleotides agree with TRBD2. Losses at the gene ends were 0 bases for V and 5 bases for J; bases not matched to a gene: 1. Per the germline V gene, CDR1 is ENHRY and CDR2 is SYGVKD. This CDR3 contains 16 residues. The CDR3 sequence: CAISESGTSGTGELFF. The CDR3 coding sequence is TGTGCCATCAGTGAGTCCGGGACTAGCGGGACCGGGGAGCTGTTTTTT.

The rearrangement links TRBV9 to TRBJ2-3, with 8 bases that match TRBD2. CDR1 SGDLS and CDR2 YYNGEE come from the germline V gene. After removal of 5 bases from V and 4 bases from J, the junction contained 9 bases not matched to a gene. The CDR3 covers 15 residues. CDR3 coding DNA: TGTGCCAGCAGTAACGGGAGGGCCTCGGCAGATACGCAGTATTTT. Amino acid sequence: CASSNGRASADTQYF.

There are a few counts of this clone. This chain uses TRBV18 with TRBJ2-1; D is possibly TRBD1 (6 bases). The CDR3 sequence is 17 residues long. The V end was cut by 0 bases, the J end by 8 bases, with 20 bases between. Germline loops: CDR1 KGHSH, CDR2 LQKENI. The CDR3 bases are TGTGCCAGCTCACCACCTGTGGGGGCCGGTTTCGGCGATGAGCAGTTCTTC. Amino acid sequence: CASSPPVGAGFGDEQFF. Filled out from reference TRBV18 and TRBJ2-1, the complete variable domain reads NAGVMQNPRHLVRRRGQEARLRCSPMKGHSHVYWYRQLPEEGLKFMVYLQKENIIDESGMPKERFSAEFPKEGPSILRIQQVVRGDSAAYFCASSPPVGAGFGDEQFFGPGTRLTVL.

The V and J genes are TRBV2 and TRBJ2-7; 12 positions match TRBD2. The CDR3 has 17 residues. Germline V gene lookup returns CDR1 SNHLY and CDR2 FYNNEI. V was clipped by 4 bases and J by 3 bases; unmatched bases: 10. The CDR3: CASSALPWTSGVYEQYF. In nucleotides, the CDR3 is TGTGCCAGCAGTGCGCTACCGTGGACTAGCGGGGTCTACGAGCAGTACTTC.

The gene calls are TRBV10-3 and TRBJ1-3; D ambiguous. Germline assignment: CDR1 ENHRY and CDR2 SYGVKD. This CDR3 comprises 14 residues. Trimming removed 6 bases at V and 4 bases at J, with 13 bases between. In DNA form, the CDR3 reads TGTGCCATCAGGGAGCCGGACTACGGAAACACCATATATTTT. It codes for CAIREPDYGNTIYF.

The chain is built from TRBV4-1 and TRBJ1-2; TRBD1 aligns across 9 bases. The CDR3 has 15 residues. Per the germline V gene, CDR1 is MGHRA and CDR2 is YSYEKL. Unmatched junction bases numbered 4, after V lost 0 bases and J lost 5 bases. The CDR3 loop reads CASSQEVTGGYGYTF. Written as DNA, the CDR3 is TGCGCCAGCAGCCAAGAGGTGACAGGGGGATATGGCTACACCTTC.

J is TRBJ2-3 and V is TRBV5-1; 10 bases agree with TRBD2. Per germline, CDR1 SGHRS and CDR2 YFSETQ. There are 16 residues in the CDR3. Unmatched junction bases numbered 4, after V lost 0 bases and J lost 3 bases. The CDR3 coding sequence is TGCGCCAGCAGCTTGGAAGCGGGAGGGTGGACAGATACGCAGTATTTT. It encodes CASSLEAGGWTDTQYF.

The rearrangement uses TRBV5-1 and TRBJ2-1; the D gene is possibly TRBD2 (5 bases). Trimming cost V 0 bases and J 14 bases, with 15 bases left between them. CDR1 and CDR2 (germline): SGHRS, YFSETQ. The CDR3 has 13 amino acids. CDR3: CASSLAEASPKFF. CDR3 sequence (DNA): TGCGCCAGCAGCTTGGCGGAGGCCTCTCCTAAGTTCTTC.

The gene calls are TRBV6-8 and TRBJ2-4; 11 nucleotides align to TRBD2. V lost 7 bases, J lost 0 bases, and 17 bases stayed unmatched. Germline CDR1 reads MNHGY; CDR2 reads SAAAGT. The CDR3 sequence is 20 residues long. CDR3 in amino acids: CASTPVLGLAGTLAKNIQYF. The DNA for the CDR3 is TGTGCCAGCACCCCCGTTTTAGGACTAGCGGGTACTCTAGCCAAAAACATTCAGTACTTC.

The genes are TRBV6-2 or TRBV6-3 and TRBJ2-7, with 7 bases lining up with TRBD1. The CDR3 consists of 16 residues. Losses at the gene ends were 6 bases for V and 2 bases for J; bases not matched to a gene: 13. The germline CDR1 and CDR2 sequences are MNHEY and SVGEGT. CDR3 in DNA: TGTGCCAGCAGCCCCGAAAAAAGGGACAGAACCTACGAGCAGTACTTC. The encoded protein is CASSPEKRDRTYEQYF.